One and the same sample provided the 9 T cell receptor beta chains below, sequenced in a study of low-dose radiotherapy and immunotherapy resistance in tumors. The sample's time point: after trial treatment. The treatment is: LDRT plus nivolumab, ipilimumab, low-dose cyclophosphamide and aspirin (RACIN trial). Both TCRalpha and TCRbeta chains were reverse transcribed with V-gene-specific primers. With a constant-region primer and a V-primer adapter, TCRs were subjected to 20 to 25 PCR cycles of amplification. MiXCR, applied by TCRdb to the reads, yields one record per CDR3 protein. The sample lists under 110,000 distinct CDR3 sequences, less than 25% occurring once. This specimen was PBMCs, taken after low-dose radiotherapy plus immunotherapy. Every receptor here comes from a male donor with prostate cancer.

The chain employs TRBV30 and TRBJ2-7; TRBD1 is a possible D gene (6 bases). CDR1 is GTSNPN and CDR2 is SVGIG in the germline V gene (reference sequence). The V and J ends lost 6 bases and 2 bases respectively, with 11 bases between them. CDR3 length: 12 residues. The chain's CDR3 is CACRTAAYEQYF. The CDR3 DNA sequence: TGTGCCTGCCGGACAGCCGCCTACGAGCAGTACTTC.

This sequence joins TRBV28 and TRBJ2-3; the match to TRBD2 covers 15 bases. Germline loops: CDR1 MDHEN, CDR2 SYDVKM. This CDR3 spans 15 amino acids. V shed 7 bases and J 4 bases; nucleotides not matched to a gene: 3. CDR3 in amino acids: CASMGLAGGSDTQYF. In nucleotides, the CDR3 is TGTGCCAGCATGGGACTAGCGGGGGGCTCAGATACGCAGTATTTT. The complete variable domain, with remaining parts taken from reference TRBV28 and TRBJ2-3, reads DVKVTQSSRYLVKRTGEKVFLECVQDMDHENMFWYRQDPGLGLRLIYFSYDVKMKEKGDIPEGYSVSREKKERFSLILESASTNQTSMYLCASMGLAGGSDTQYFGPGTRLTVL.

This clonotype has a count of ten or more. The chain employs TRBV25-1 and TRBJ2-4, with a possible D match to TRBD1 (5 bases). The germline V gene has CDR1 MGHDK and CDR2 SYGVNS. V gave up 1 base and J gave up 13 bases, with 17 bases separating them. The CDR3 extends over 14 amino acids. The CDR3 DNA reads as TGTGCCAGCAGTGAATCAAACTTCTCAGGGAAGCAGTACTTC. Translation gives CASSESNFSGKQYF.

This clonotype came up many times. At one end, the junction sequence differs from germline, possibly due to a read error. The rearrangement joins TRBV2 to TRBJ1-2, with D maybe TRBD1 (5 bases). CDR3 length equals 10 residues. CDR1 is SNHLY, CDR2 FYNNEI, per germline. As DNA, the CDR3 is TGTGCCAGCAGTGCCGGGGGATACTACTTC. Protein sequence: CASSAGGYYF. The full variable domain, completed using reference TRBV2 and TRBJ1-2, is EPEVTQTPSHQVTQMGQEVILRCVPISNHLYFYWYRQILGQKVEFLVSFYNNEISEKSEIFDDQFSVERPDGSNFTLKIRSTKLEDSAMYFCASSAGGYYFGSGTRLTVV.

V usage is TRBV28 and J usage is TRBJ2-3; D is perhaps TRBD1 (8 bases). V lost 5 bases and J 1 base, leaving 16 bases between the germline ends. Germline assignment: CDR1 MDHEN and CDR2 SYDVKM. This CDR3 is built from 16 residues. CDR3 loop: CASSRWEGQGTDTQYF. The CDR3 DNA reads TGTGCCAGCAGTCGTTGGGAGGGACAGGGCACAGATACGCAGTATTTT.

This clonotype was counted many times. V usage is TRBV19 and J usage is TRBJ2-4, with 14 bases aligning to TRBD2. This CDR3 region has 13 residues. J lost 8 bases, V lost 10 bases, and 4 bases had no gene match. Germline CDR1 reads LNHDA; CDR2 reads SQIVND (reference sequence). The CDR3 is CATGGLAGDIQYF. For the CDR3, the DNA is TGTGCCACCGGGGGACTAGCGGGGGACATTCAGTACTTC.

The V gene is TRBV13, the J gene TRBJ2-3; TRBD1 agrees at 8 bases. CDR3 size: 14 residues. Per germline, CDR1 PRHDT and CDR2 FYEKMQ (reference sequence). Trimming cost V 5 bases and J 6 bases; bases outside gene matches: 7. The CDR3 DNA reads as TGTGCCAGCAGCCAGGACAGGGATGGGGATACGCAGTATTTT. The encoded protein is CASSQDRDGDTQYF.

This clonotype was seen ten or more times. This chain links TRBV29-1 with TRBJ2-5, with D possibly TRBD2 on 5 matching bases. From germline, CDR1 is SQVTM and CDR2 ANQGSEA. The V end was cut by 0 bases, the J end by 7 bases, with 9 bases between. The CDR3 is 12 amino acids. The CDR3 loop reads CSVEEIGGTQYF. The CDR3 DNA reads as TGCAGCGTTGAAGAGATAGGAGGGACCCAGTACTTC.

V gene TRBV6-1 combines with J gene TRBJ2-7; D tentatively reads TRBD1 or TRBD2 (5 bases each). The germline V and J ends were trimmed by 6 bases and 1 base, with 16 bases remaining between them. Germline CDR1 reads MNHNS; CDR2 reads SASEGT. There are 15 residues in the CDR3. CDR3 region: CASSAQGTVSYEQYF. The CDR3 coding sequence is TGTGCCAGCAGCGCCCAAGGGACCGTATCCTACGAGCAGTACTTC.